The 13 T cell receptor beta chains reported below all come from one sample, sequenced in a study of blood T cell repertoires in COVID-19. Only in-frame clones appear in the TCRdb table, and some are missing; sequencing was by immunoSEQ multiplex PCR. The sample shows more than 85,000 clones, 85% to 95% of them seen only once. The sample comprised peripheral blood. These receptors all come from a man in his fifties or sixties with acute or convalescent COVID-19.

V gene TRBV6-1 combines with J gene TRBJ1-6; maybe TRBD1 (5 bases). The CDR3 length is 13 residues. CDR1 MNHNS and CDR2 SASEGT come from the germline V gene. Trimming left V 3 bases short and J 8 bases short, with 8 bases between. The CDR3 sequence: CASSDRVDSPLHF. As DNA, the CDR3 is TGTGCCAGCAGTGACAGGGTTGATTCACCCCTCCACTTT.

The chain links TRBV7-8 to TRBJ2-2; 11 nucleotides agree with TRBD1. The ends lost 0 bases at V and 6 bases at J; junction bases unmatched: 6. CDR1 is SGHVS and CDR2 is FQNEAQ in the germline V gene. This CDR3 has 17 residues. The DNA of the CDR3 is TGTGCCAGCAGCTTAGCTGGTGGACAGGGGGCGGCCGGGGAGCTGTTTTTT. Its translation is CASSLAGGQGAAGELFF.

The CDR3 reads CASSFGSGSIIANYGYTF. CDR3 sequence (DNA): TGTGCCAGCAGCTTTGGGAGTGGATCCATAATAGCTAACTATGGCTACACCTTC. V gene TRBV7-9 combines with J gene TRBJ1-2; D not certain. V was clipped by 3 bases and J by 0 bases, with 20 bases between them. There are 18 residues in the CDR3. Per germline, CDR1 SEHNR and CDR2 FQNEAQ (reference sequence).

The chain combines TRBV11-2 with TRBJ2-3; 14 nucleotides match TRBD2. This CDR3 region has 24 residues. The V segment lost 6 bases and the J segment 0 bases; nucleotides outside the gene matches: 26. Germline V gene lookup returns CDR1 SGHAT and CDR2 FQNNGV. CDR3 sequence (DNA): TGTGCCAGCAGTTTTTTCTATTTCGGAAGGGGGGGACTAGCGGGAGAACCTAGCACAGATACGCAGTATTTT. This codes for CASSFFYFGRGGLAGEPSTDTQYF.

The chain has TRBV2 and TRBJ2-1; 8 nucleotides align to TRBD2. The CDR3 totals 14 residues. Looked up from germline, CDR1 is SNHLY and CDR2 is FYNNEI. Trimming removed 4 bases from V and 10 bases from J; junction bases left unmatched: 9. The CDR3 spells CASSVGSGVREQFF. DNA for the CDR3: TGTGCCAGCAGTGTGGGTAGCGGGGTCCGGGAGCAGTTCTTC.

This clone appeared a single time. The genes are TRBV9 and TRBJ2-2; the D gene is possibly TRBD1 (5 bases). Germline-derived CDR1 and CDR2 are SGDLS and YYNGEE. The V and J ends lost 0 bases and 7 bases respectively, with 16 bases between them. CDR3 length equals 16 residues. Written as DNA, the CDR3 is TGTGCCAGCAGCGTAGTGACAGTCAATTCTGGCGGGGAGCTGTTTTTT. This gives the protein CASSVVTVNSGGELFF.

The chain has TRBV30 and TRBJ2-1; D remains unclear. The V end was cut by 0 bases, the J end by 5 bases, with 8 bases between. The CDR3 length is 13 residues. Germline assignment: CDR1 GTSNPN and CDR2 SVGIG (reference sequence). Written as DNA, the CDR3 is TGTGCCTGGAGTGTCGACTCTGACAATGAGCAGTTCTTC. Translated, it gives CAWSVDSDNEQFF.

The genes are TRBV10-3 and TRBJ1-5; tentative D call: TRBD1 (5 bases). The CDR3 has 13 residues. Trimming took off 6 bases at V and 9 bases at J, with 15 bases between the two ends. CDR1 ENHRY and CDR2 SYGVKD come from the germline V gene. In nucleotides, the CDR3 is TGTGCCATCAGGGGGGAGGCATTAGGGCCCCAGCATTTT. It specifies CAIRGEALGPQHF.

The genes are TRBV3-1 (or the pseudogene TRBV3-2) and TRBJ2-1; D possibly corresponds to TRBD2 (6 bases). Germline-derived CDR1 and CDR2 are LGHDT and YNNKEL (reference sequence). V dropped 1 base and J dropped 2 bases, with 15 bases sitting between them. The CDR3 loop spans 17 amino acids. CDR3 in DNA: TGTGCCAGCAGCCAAGTCACGGGGGTTGCGGCCTACAATGAGCAGTTCTTC. This encodes CASSQVTGVAAYNEQFF.

The rearrangement uses TRBV7-2 and TRBJ2-5, with D maybe TRBD2 (5 bases). The CDR3 loop spans 15 amino acids. Germline CDR1 reads SGHTA; CDR2 reads FQGNSA. Between the trimmed V and J ends, which lost 3 bases and 4 bases, there was a span of 15 bases. CDR3 amino acids: CASSFPGSGRETQYF. CDR3 coding DNA: TGTGCCAGCAGCTTTCCGGGAAGTGGACGAGAGACCCAGTACTTC.

This clone was seen only once. The CDR3 nucleotides are TGTGCCAGCAGTTTATACAGGGGCGGGGAGCTGTTTTTT. Encoded protein: CASSLYRGGELFF. The rearrangement joins TRBV27 to TRBJ2-2, with 7 nucleotides matching TRBD1. V shed 1 base, J shed 7 bases, and the junction held 0 bases outside the gene matches. The CDR3 is 13 amino acids. Germline-derived CDR1 and CDR2 are MNHEY and SMNVEV (reference sequence).

This rearrangement joins TRBV7-8 to TRBJ2-7, with TRBD2 matching over 14 bases. Germline V gene data show CDR1 as SGHVS and CDR2 as FQNEAQ. CDR3 length: 18 residues. Trimming at V came to 4 bases and at J to 5 bases, leaving 13 bases not matched to a gene. The CDR3 is CASSSERGGLAGVHEQYF. The DNA of the CDR3 is TGTGCCAGCAGCTCGGAGAGGGGGGGACTAGCGGGAGTACACGAGCAGTACTTC. The full variable domain, completed using reference TRBV7-8 and TRBJ2-7, is GAGVSQSPRYKVAKRGQDVALRCDPISGHVSLFWYQQALGQGPEFLTYFQNEAQLDKSGLPSDRFFAERPEGSVSTLKIQRTQQEDSAVYLCASSSERGGLAGVHEQYFGPGTRLTVT.

CDR3 sequence (DNA): TGTGCCAGCTCACAATCTGCGGCCTCTGGAAACACCATATATTTT. Protein product: CASSQSAASGNTIYF. The V and J genes are TRBV18 and TRBJ1-3; D is undetermined. The length of the CDR3 is 15 residues. Germline CDR1 is KGHSH and CDR2 is LQKENI. Trimming removed 4 bases at V and 0 bases at J, with 10 bases between. Variable domain in full (rest from reference TRBV18 and TRBJ1-3): NAGVMQNPRHLVRRRGQEARLRCSPMKGHSHVYWYRQLPEEGLKFMVYLQKENIIDESGMPKERFSAEFPKEGPSILRIQQVVRGDSAAYFCASSQSAASGNTIYFGEGSWLTVV.